Shown below are 7 T cell receptor beta chains from a single sample sequenced in a study of T cells in Graves' hyperthyroidism and ophthalmopathy (dated by TCRdb to between 2017 and 2020). Libraries were prepared through multiplex PCR. TCRdb lists the instrument as Illumina HiSeq 2000. TCR beta CDR3 regions were amplified from RNA transcripts. The TCR CDR3 was subjected to a first round of RT-PCR using the HTBI primer set and the Qiagen OneStep RT-PCR kit. The raw public data were reprocessed by TCRdb itself: fastp quality trimming at Q25, MiXCR clonotype calling, in-frame beta chains only. One record per CDR3 amino acid sequence lists the most common genes and DNA. The sample contains fewer than 450,000 distinct CDR3 sequences, approximately 18% of them found a single time. The leading ten clones occupy around a third of the sample. The sample taken for sequencing was blood. The receptors originated from a woman aged 25 to 45 with Graves' hyperthyroidism that later progressed to Graves' ophthalmopathy.

This clonotype was found many times. V is TRBV28 and J is TRBJ2-1, with no clear D. Germline V CDR1 and CDR2: MDHEN, SYDVKM. V lost 5 bases, J lost 4 bases, and 15 bases lay in between. The CDR3 length is 15 residues. As DNA, the CDR3 is TGTGCCAGCAGTCCTCCCTTGGCTAGGTACAATGAGCAGTTCTTC. Translation: CASSPPLARYNEQFF.

This sequence joins TRBV5-4 and TRBJ1-1, with 8 bases fitting TRBD1. Germline V gives CDR1 SGHNT, CDR2 YYREEE (reference sequence). This CDR3 contains 15 residues. The junction had 9 bases not matched to a gene; V was cut back by 4 bases and J by 4 bases. This CDR3 reads CASSSGDRRPTEAFF. Here the CDR3 DNA reads TGTGCCAGCAGCAGTGGGGACAGGAGGCCCACTGAAGCTTTCTTT.

A remark on this clonotype: Without the conserved terminal phenylalanine or tryptophan, this CDR3 likely stems from a read error. V usage is TRBV29-1 and J usage is TRBJ2-5; D not certain. There are 12 residues in the CDR3. Germline assignment: CDR1 SQVTM and CDR2 ANQGSEA. Trimming removed 2 bases at V and 2 bases at J, with 6 bases between. CDR3 DNA sequence: TGCAGCGTTGAACGGCAGCAAGAGACCCAGTACTCC. Translation: CSVERQQETQYS.

This clonotype was found many times. The chain has TRBV28 and TRBJ2-7; 12 bases are shared with TRBD2. V trimming: 6 bases; J trimming: 3 bases; junction bases outside the gene matches: 6. CDR1 and CDR2 (germline): MDHEN, SYDVKM. This CDR3 spans 15 amino acids. This CDR3 reads CASRSLAGGHYEQYF. The CDR3 nucleotides read TGTGCCAGCAGATCGCTAGCGGGAGGGCACTACGAGCAGTACTTC.

A word on this clonotype: One end of the junction is discordant with germline, which a read error may explain. This sequence joins TRBV7-9 and TRBJ2-2, with 10 bases identical to TRBD2. The CDR3 totals 17 residues. From germline, CDR1 is SEHNR and CDR2 FQNEAQ (reference sequence). The CDR3 region has the DNA TGTGCCAGCAGTTTGGAAGCGGGAGGGCCTTCCACCGGGGAGCTGGTTTTT. Its translation is CASSLEAGGPSTGELVF.

This clonotype came up many times. The chain recombines TRBV25-1 with TRBJ2-7, with 7 bases identical to TRBD1. The CDR3 has 16 residues. Germline trimming cut 3 bases from V and 1 base from J; bases unmatched to any gene: 9. CDR1 is MGHDK and CDR2 is SYGVNS in the germline V gene. The CDR3 here is CASSDGSGDSSYEQYF. For the CDR3, the DNA is TGTGCCAGCAGTGATGGGAGTGGGGACAGTTCCTACGAGCAGTACTTC.

This clonotype was seen ten or more times. The rearrangement uses TRBV9 and TRBJ1-5, with 9 bases that match TRBD1. This CDR3 has 15 amino acids. Trimming took 4 bases from V and 2 from J; bases not matched to a gene: 4. Germline CDR1 reads SGDLS; CDR2 reads YYNGEE. This CDR3 reads CASSTGGAGNQPQHF. In DNA form, the CDR3 reads TGTGCCAGCAGCACAGGGGGCGCCGGCAATCAGCCCCAGCATTTT.